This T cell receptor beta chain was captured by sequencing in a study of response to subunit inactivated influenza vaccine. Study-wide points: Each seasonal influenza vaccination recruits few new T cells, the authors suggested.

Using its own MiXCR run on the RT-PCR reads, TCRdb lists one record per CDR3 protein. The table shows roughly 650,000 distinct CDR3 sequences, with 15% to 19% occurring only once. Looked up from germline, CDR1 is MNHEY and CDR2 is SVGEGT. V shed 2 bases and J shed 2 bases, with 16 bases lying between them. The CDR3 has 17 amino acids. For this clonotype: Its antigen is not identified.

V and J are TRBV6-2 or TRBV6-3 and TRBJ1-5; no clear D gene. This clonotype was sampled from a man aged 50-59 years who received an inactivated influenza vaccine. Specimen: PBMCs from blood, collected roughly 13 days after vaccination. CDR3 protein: CASSYPGWQVGNQPQHF. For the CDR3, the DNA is TGTGCCAGCAGTTACCCGGGTTGGCAGGTCGGCAATCAGCCCCAGCATTTT.